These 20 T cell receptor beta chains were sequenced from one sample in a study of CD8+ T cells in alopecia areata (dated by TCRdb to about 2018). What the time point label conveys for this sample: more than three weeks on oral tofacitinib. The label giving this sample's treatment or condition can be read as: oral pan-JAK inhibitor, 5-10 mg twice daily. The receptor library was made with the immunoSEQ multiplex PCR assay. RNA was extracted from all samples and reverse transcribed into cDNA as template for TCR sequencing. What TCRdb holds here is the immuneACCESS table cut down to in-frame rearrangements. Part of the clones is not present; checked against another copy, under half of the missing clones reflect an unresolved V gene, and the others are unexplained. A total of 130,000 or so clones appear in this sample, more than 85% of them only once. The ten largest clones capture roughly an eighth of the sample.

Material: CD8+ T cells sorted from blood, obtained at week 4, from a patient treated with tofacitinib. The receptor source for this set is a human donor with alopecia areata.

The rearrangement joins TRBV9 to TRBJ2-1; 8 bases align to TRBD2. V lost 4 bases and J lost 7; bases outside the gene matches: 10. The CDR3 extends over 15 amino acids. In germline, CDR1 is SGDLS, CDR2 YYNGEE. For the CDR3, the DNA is TGTGCCAGCAGCCCCAGCGGGAGTCTTGGTAATGAGCAGTTCTTC. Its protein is CASSPSGSLGNEQFF.

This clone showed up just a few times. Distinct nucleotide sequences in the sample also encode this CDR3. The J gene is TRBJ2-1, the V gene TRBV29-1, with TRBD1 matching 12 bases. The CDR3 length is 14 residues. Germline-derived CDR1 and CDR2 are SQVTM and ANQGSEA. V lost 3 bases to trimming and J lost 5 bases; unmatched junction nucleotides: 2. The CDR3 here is CSVEGQGADNEQFF. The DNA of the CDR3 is TGCAGCGTTGAGGGACAGGGGGCCGACAATGAGCAGTTCTTC.

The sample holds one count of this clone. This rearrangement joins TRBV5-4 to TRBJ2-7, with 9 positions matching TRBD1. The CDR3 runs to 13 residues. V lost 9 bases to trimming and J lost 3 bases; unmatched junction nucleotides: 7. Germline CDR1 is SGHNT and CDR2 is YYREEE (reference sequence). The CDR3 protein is CAIMDRGHYEQYF. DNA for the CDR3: TGTGCCATCATGGACAGGGGCCACTACGAGCAGTACTTC.

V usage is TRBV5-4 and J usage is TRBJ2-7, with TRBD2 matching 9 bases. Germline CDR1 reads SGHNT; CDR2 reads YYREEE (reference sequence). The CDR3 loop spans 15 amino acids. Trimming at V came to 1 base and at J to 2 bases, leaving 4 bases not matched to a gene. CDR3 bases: TGTGCCAGCAGCTTGATAGCGGGAGCAACCTACGAGCAGTACTTC. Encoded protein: CASSLIAGATYEQYF.

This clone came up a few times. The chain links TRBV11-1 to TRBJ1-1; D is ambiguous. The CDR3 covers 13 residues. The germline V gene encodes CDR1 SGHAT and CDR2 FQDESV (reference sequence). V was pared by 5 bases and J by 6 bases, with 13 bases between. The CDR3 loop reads CASSPLGFSEAFF. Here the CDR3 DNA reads TGTGCCAGCAGCCCTCTTGGATTTTCTGAAGCTTTCTTT.

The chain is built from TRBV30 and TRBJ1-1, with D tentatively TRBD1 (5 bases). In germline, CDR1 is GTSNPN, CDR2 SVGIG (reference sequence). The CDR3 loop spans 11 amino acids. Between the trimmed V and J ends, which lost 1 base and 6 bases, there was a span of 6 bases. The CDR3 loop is CAWSDRSEAFF. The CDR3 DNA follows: TGTGCCTGGAGTGACAGGTCTGAAGCTTTCTTT. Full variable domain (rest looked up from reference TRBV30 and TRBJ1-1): SQTIHQWPATLVQPVGSPLSLECTVEGTSNPNLYWYRQAAGRGLQLLFYSVGIGQISSEVPQNLSASRPQDRQFILSSKKLLLSDSGFYLCAWSDRSEAFFGQGTRLTVV.

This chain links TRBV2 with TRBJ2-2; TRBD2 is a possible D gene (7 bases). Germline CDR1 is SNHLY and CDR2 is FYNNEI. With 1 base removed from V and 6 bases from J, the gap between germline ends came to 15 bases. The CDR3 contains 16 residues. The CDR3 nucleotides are TGTGCCAGCAGTGAAGAGGGAGGGACAATTGCCGGGGAGCTGTTTTTT. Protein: CASSEEGGTIAGELFF.

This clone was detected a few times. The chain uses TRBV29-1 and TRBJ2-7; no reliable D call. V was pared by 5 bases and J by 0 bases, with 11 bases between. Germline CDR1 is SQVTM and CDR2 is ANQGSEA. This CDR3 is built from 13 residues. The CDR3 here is CSVISQSSYEQYF. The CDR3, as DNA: TGCAGCGTTATCTCGCAGAGCTCCTACGAGCAGTACTTC.

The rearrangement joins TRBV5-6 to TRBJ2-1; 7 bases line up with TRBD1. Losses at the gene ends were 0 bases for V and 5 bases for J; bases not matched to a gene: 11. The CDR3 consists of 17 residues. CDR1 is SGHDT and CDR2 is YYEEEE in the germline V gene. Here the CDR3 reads CASSLVSGGGSDNEQFF. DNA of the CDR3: TGTGCCAGCAGCTTGGTGTCAGGGGGTGGGTCGGACAATGAGCAGTTCTTC.

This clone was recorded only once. DNA of the CDR3: TGTGCCACCGGTCTTCAGGGGGCGCGCGAAAAACTGTTTTTT. Its protein is CATGLQGAREKLFF. V usage is TRBV15 and J usage is TRBJ1-4; 8 nucleotides match TRBD1. Germline CDR1 LNHNV, CDR2 YYDKDF (reference sequence). The CDR3 runs to 14 residues. Losses at the gene ends were 8 bases for V and 8 bases for J; bases not matched to a gene: 10.

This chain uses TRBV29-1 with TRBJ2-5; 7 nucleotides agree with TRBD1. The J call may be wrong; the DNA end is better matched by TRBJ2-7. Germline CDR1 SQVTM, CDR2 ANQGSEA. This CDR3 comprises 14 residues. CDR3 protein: CSVSAGTAAYEQYF. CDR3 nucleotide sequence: TGCAGCGTTTCGGCCGGGACAGCCGCCTACGAGCAGTACTTC.

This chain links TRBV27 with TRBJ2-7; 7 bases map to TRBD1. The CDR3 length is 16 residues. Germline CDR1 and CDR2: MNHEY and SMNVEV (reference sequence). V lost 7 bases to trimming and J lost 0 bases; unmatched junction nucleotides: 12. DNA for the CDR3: TGTGCCAGCACAAAAGGGGGCAGGGCGGGCTCCTACGAGCAGTACTTC. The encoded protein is CASTKGGRAGSYEQYF.

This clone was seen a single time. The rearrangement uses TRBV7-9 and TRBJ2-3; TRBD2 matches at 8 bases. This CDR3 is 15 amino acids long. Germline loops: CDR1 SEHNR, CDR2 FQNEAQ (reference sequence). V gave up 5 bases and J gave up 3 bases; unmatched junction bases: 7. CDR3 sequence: CASSLSGSSTDTQYF. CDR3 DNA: TGTGCCAGCAGCCTCAGCGGGAGTTCGACAGATACGCAGTATTTT.

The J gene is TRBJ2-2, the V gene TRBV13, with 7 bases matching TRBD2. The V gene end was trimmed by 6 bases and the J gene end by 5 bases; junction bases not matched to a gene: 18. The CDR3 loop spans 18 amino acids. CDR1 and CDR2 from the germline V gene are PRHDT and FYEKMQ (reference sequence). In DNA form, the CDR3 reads TGTGCCAGCAGTCCCTCCTTACAAGGACTAGTCGTTACCGGGGAGCTGTTTTTT. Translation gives CASSPSLQGLVVTGELFF.

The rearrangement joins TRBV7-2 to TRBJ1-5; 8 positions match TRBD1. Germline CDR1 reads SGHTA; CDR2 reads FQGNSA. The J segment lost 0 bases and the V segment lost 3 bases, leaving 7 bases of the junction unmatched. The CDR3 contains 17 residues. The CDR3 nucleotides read TGTGCCAGCAGCTTCACAGGGGGAGGCCTTAGCAATCAGCCCCAGCATTTT. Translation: CASSFTGGGLSNQPQHF.

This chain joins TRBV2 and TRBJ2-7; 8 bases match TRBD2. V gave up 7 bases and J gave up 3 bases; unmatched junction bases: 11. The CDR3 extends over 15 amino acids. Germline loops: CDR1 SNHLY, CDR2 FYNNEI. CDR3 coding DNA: TGTGCCAGCACCGCCGTTACGGGGGGGGTCTACGAGCAGTACTTC. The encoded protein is CASTAVTGGVYEQYF.

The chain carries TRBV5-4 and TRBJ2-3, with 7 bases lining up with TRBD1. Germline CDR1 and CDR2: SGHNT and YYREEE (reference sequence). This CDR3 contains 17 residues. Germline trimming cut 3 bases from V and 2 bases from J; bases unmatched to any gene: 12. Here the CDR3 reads CASSSLQGILDTDTQYF. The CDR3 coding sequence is TGTGCCAGCAGCTCTTTACAGGGGATTTTGGACACAGATACGCAGTATTTT.

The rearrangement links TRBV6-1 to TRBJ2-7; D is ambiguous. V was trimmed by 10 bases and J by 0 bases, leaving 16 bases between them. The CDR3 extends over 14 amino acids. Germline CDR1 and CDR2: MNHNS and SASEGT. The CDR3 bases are TGTGCCATCCTCCCCGGAGCTTCCTCCTACGAGCAGTACTTC. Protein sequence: CAILPGASSYEQYF.

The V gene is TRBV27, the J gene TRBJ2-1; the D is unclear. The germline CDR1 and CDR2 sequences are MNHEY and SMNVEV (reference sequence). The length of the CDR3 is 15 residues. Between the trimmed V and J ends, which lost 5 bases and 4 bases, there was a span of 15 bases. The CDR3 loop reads CASSLRDIWYNEQFF. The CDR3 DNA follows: TGTGCCAGCAGTCTCCGAGATATTTGGTACAATGAGCAGTTCTTC.

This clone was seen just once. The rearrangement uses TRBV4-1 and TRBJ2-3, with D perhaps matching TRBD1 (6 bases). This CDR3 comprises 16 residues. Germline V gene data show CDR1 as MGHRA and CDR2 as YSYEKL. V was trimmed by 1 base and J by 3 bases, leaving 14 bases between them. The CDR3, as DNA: TGCGCCAGCAGCCAAGTCACAGGGCGGTTTACAGATACGCAGTATTTT. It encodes CASSQVTGRFTDTQYF.